Following are 4 T cell receptor beta chains from one sample sequenced in a study of CD8 T cells in Susac syndrome. Reverse transcription of roughly 0.45 to 1 ug RNA used random hexamers. TCRdb independently ran MiXCR on the immunoSEQ multiplex PCR reads; one entry per CDR3 protein. This sample yields around 300,000 distinct CDR3 sequences, of which roughly 85% are seen a single time; about 0.22% belongs to the top ten. Specimen: CD8+ T cells from PBMCs. These receptors came from a human donor with multiple sclerosis.

This chain joins TRBV28 and TRBJ1-5; D is unclear. The germline CDR1 and CDR2 sequences are MDHEN and SYDVKM. This CDR3 region has 15 residues. V lost 2 bases, J lost 2 bases, and 10 bases lay in between. Here the CDR3 DNA reads TGTGCCAGCAGTTTAAGGGTGCAGGGCAATCAGCCCCAGCATTTT. As protein: CASSLRVQGNQPQHF.

The rearrangement joins TRBV13 to TRBJ2-5; TRBD2 matches 14 bases. Germline V lookup: CDR1 PRHDT, CDR2 FYEKMQ (reference sequence). The CDR3 runs 18 residues. J gave up 0 bases and V 5 bases, and 8 bases lay outside the gene matches. This chain's CDR3 is CASSEGLAGGLYQETQYF. In DNA, the CDR3 is TGTGCCAGCAGCGAAGGACTAGCGGGAGGACTGTACCAAGAGACCCAGTACTTC.

This clonotype turned up a few times. J is TRBJ2-7 and V is TRBV3-1; no clear D gene. Trimming stripped 0 bases from V and 4 bases from J, with 19 bases between. Looked up from germline, CDR1 is LGHDT and CDR2 is YNNKEL (reference sequence). This CDR3 contains 17 residues. The CDR3 region is CASSQDSKRGSTYEQYF. CDR3 DNA sequence: TGTGCCAGCAGCCAAGATTCGAAGCGCGGCTCGACTTACGAGCAGTACTTC.

This clonotype has only a few counts. This chain joins TRBV6-2 or TRBV6-3 and TRBJ2-1; D is undetermined. Deletions cut 0 bases from V and 4 bases from J, with 4 bases between. The CDR3 is made up of 13 amino acids. CDR1 and CDR2 (germline): MNHEY, SVGEGT. CDR3 sequence reads: CASSYSLYNEQFF. The CDR3 DNA reads as TGTGCCAGCAGTTACTCTCTTTACAATGAGCAGTTCTTC.